The rows below give T cell receptor beta chains drawn from one sample of a study of response to subunit inactivated influenza vaccine. TCRdb reprocessed the RT-PCR reads via MiXCR and lists one record per CDR3 protein. The table shows under 200,000 distinct CDR3 sequences, with about 10% occurring only once. The sample consisted of CD8+ T cells sorted from PBMCs, taken around 2 years after vaccination. Receptor source: a man aged 50 to 69 who received an inactivated influenza vaccine. Both conserved end residues are part of each CDR3. A D gene is named only where the DNA matches it firmly. Where a row states a size, it is once, few, many or the class of an expanded clone; other rows omit it.

j_call: TRBJ2-7
v_call: TRBV2
d_call: -
clone_size: few
cdr3_nt: TGTGCCAGCAGTGGAGCGGACACTCTATCCTACGAGCAGTACTTC
cdr3_aa: CASSGADTLSYEQYF

j_call: TRBJ2-3
v_call: TRBV2
d_call: -
clone_size: -
cdr3_nt: TGTGCCAGCAGTTACCGGGAAAAGGATACGCAGTATTTT
cdr3_aa: CASSYREKDTQYF

j_call: TRBJ1-1
v_call: TRBV5-1
d_call: -
clone_size: -
cdr3_nt: TGCGCCAGCAGACAGAGGACGAACACTGAAGCTTTCTTT
cdr3_aa: CASRQRTNTEAFF

j_call: TRBJ2-1
v_call: TRBV6-2/TRBV6-3
d_call: -
clone_size: few
cdr3_nt: TGTGCCAGCAGTTACTCCTTCTTTCGCAATGAGCAGTTCTTC
cdr3_aa: CASSYSFFRNEQFF

j_call: TRBJ2-3
v_call: TRBV6-2/TRBV6-3
d_call: -
clone_size: -
cdr3_nt: TGTGCCAGCAGGCTTCCCACAGATACGCAGTATTTT
cdr3_aa: CASRLPTDTQYF

j_call: TRBJ2-6
v_call: TRBV6-1
d_call: TRBD2
clone_size: many
cdr3_nt: TGTGCGACCGAGCGGGAGGCCCCTTCGGGGGCCAACGTCCTGACTTTC
cdr3_aa: CATEREAPSGANVLTF

j_call: TRBJ1-5
v_call: TRBV4-1
d_call: TRBD1
clone_size: few
cdr3_nt: TGCGCCAGCAGCCCCGGGACAGGCGGGGCATCCTATCAGCCCCAGCATTTT
cdr3_aa: CASSPGTGGASYQPQHF

j_call: TRBJ2-7
v_call: TRBV20-1
d_call: TRBD2
clone_size: many
cdr3_nt: TGCAGTGCTAGAGATCTAGCGGGAGATCTCTACGAGCAGTACTTC
cdr3_aa: CSARDLAGDLYEQYF

j_call: TRBJ1-1
v_call: TRBV7-2
d_call: -
clone_size: many
cdr3_nt: TGTGCCAGCAGCTTAGGTCCCTACATGAACACTGAAGCTTTCTTT
cdr3_aa: CASSLGPYMNTEAFF

j_call: TRBJ2-4
v_call: TRBV5-5
d_call: TRBD1
clone_size: few
cdr3_nt: TGTGCCAGCAGCTTGGGGACAGGGAAGGTCATTCAGTACTTC
cdr3_aa: CASSLGTGKVIQYF

j_call: TRBJ2-1
v_call: TRBV11-2
d_call: -
clone_size: -
cdr3_nt: TGTGCCAGCAGCTTGCCCCCCGATGGACAGACCGACAATGAGCAGTTCTTC
cdr3_aa: CASSLPPDGQTDNEQFF

j_call: TRBJ2-1
v_call: TRBV28
d_call: TRBD1
clone_size: few
cdr3_nt: TGTGCCAGCAGTTGGACAGGGGAAAGCAATGAGCAGTTCTTC
cdr3_aa: CASSWTGESNEQFF

j_call: TRBJ2-5
v_call: TRBV7-9
d_call: -
clone_size: -
cdr3_nt: TGTGCCAGCAGCCCCATTTGGGCCGGGGAGACCCAGTACTTC
cdr3_aa: CASSPIWAGETQYF

j_call: TRBJ1-4
v_call: TRBV5-6
d_call: -
clone_size: few
cdr3_nt: TGTGCCAGCAGCTCCCGGACGGAAACTAATGAAAAACTGTTTTTT
cdr3_aa: CASSSRTETNEKLFF

j_call: TRBJ2-1
v_call: TRBV30
d_call: TRBD2
clone_size: many
cdr3_nt: TGTGCCTCGAAGGGACTAGCGGTCGGTGATGAGCAGTTCTTC
cdr3_aa: CASKGLAVGDEQFF

j_call: TRBJ1-2
v_call: TRBV29-1
d_call: -
clone_size: -
cdr3_nt: TGCAGCGTAACGTATAACTATGGCTACACCTTC
cdr3_aa: CSVTYNYGYTF

j_call: TRBJ1-5
v_call: TRBV20-1
d_call: TRBD1
clone_size: -
cdr3_nt: TGCAGTGCTAGAGTCCGCAGGGGGAGCAATCAGCCCCAGCATTTT
cdr3_aa: CSARVRRGSNQPQHF

j_call: TRBJ2-7
v_call: TRBV2
d_call: -
clone_size: -
cdr3_nt: TGTGCCAGCAGCCCAGTCGGGGCCTCCTACGAGCAGTACTTC
cdr3_aa: CASSPVGASYEQYF

j_call: TRBJ2-2
v_call: TRBV29-1
d_call: -
clone_size: -
cdr3_nt: TGCAGCGTTGAAAGTGGCGGGGAGCTGTTTTTT
cdr3_aa: CSVESGGELFF

j_call: TRBJ1-3
v_call: TRBV9
d_call: -
clone_size: many
cdr3_nt: TGTGCCAGCAGCACGACAGGAGGTACTGGAAACACCATATATTTT
cdr3_aa: CASSTTGGTGNTIYF

j_call: TRBJ2-7
v_call: TRBV6-2/TRBV6-3
d_call: TRBD1
clone_size: many
cdr3_nt: TGTGCCAGCAGTTATCGGACAGGGAAGGACTACGAGCAGTACTTC
cdr3_aa: CASSYRTGKDYEQYF

j_call: TRBJ2-7
v_call: TRBV12-3/TRBV12-4
d_call: TRBD2
clone_size: many
cdr3_nt: TGTGCCAGCAGTTTTAGCCTAGCGGGAACCTACGAGCAGTACTTC
cdr3_aa: CASSFSLAGTYEQYF

j_call: TRBJ2-1
v_call: TRBV9
d_call: TRBD2
clone_size: -
cdr3_nt: TGTGCCAGCAGCTCCTCTAGCGGGAGCATCAATGAGCAGTTCTTC
cdr3_aa: CASSSSSGSINEQFF

j_call: TRBJ1-1
v_call: TRBV12-3/TRBV12-4
d_call: TRBD1
clone_size: -
cdr3_nt: TGTGCCAGCAGTAGCAGGGGGCTCACTGAAGCTTTCTTT
cdr3_aa: CASSSRGLTEAFF

j_call: TRBJ1-1
v_call: TRBV5-5
d_call: -
clone_size: many
cdr3_nt: TGTGCCAGCAGCGGGGGGTACACTGAAGCTTTCTTT
cdr3_aa: CASSGGYTEAFF

j_call: TRBJ2-2
v_call: TRBV27
d_call: -
clone_size: few
cdr3_nt: TGTGCCAGCAGTTTTGCAGGGGAGAACACCGGGGAGCTGTTTTTT
cdr3_aa: CASSFAGENTGELFF

j_call: TRBJ2-7
v_call: TRBV10-3
d_call: -
clone_size: many
cdr3_nt: TGTGCCATCAGTGAGGGACAGTACGGCTACGAGCAGTACTTC
cdr3_aa: CAISEGQYGYEQYF

j_call: TRBJ2-7
v_call: TRBV5-1
d_call: -
clone_size: many
cdr3_nt: TGCGCCAGCAGCTTGGGACCGGCTAGGGACTTCACCTACGAGCAGTACTTC
cdr3_aa: CASSLGPARDFTYEQYF

j_call: TRBJ1-1
v_call: TRBV11-2
d_call: -
clone_size: -
cdr3_nt: TGTGCCAGCAGCCCAAGTCTTGGCACTGAAGCTTTCTTT
cdr3_aa: CASSPSLGTEAFF

j_call: TRBJ2-7
v_call: TRBV6-5
d_call: -
clone_size: few
cdr3_nt: TGTGCCAGCAGTTGGACACCTACCTACGAGCAGTACTTC
cdr3_aa: CASSWTPTYEQYF

j_call: TRBJ1-2
v_call: TRBV5-5
d_call: TRBD1
clone_size: -
cdr3_nt: TGTGCCAGCAGCTGGACAGGGTATTATGGCTACACCTTC
cdr3_aa: CASSWTGYYGYTF

j_call: TRBJ2-5
v_call: TRBV11-2
d_call: TRBD2
clone_size: many
cdr3_nt: TGTGCCAGCAGCTTGGGAGGGGAAGAGACCCAGTACTTC
cdr3_aa: CASSLGGEETQYF

j_call: TRBJ2-1
v_call: TRBV3-1
d_call: -
clone_size: many
cdr3_nt: TGTGCCAGCAGCCACCCCGGGGCGGGGGCCACCTACAATGAGCAGTTCTTC
cdr3_aa: CASSHPGAGATYNEQFF

j_call: TRBJ2-2
v_call: TRBV11-3
d_call: -
clone_size: few
cdr3_nt: TGTGCCACCAACGGTTCGTACACCGGGGAGCTGTTTTTT
cdr3_aa: CATNGSYTGELFF

j_call: TRBJ2-7
v_call: TRBV12-3/TRBV12-4
d_call: -
clone_size: few
cdr3_nt: TGTGCCAGCACTTTATGGCGGTACGGGCCCGACGAGCAGTACTTC
cdr3_aa: CASTLWRYGPDEQYF

j_call: TRBJ2-1
v_call: TRBV29-1
d_call: -
clone_size: many
cdr3_nt: TGCAGCGCCCCCTATACAAAGTCCTACAATGAGCAGTTCTTC
cdr3_aa: CSAPYTKSYNEQFF

j_call: TRBJ2-5
v_call: TRBV4-3
d_call: TRBD2
clone_size: few
cdr3_nt: TGCGCCAGCAGCCAAGACGGTACTAGCGAACAAGAGACCCAGTACTTC
cdr3_aa: CASSQDGTSEQETQYF

j_call: TRBJ2-2
v_call: TRBV7-9
d_call: TRBD1
clone_size: -
cdr3_nt: TGTGCCAGCAGCTTAGGCCAGGGGGCGATCGGGGAGCTGTTTTTT
cdr3_aa: CASSLGQGAIGELFF

j_call: TRBJ2-5
v_call: TRBV5-6
d_call: TRBD2
clone_size: many
cdr3_nt: TGTGCCAGCAGCCATGCGGGACTAGCGGAAGAGACCCAGTACTTC
cdr3_aa: CASSHAGLAEETQYF

j_call: TRBJ2-5
v_call: TRBV29-1
d_call: -
clone_size: many
cdr3_nt: TGCAGCGTTGAAGATCAGGTGGAGACCCAGTACTTC
cdr3_aa: CSVEDQVETQYF

j_call: TRBJ2-5
v_call: TRBV10-2
d_call: TRBD2
clone_size: few
cdr3_nt: TGCGCCAGCAGTGGACTAGCGGGGAAGCAAGAGACCCAGTACTTC
cdr3_aa: CASSGLAGKQETQYF

j_call: TRBJ1-2
v_call: TRBV20-1
d_call: -
clone_size: few
cdr3_nt: TGCAGTGCGACTACAGGAGTGAGTGGCTACACCTTC
cdr3_aa: CSATTGVSGYTF

j_call: TRBJ2-7
v_call: TRBV7-6
d_call: -
clone_size: few
cdr3_nt: TGTGCCAGCAGCAATAGCAGGGGTAGCTCCTACGAGCAGTACTTC
cdr3_aa: CASSNSRGSSYEQYF

j_call: TRBJ1-2
v_call: TRBV5-1
d_call: TRBD1
clone_size: -
cdr3_nt: TGCGCCAGCTCATCACCCGGGACAGCACCAAATGGCTACACCTTC
cdr3_aa: CASSSPGTAPNGYTF

j_call: TRBJ2-5
v_call: TRBV12-3/TRBV12-4
d_call: TRBD1
clone_size: few
cdr3_nt: TGTGCCAGCAGTTTAGTGGACAGGGTGGAGACCCAGTACTTC
cdr3_aa: CASSLVDRVETQYF

j_call: TRBJ2-3
v_call: TRBV28
d_call: TRBD2
clone_size: few
cdr3_nt: TGTGCCAGCAGTGGGAGCCGGCGGGGGATCACAGATACGCAGTATTTT
cdr3_aa: CASSGSRRGITDTQYF

j_call: TRBJ1-5
v_call: TRBV29-1
d_call: -
clone_size: many
cdr3_nt: TGCAGCGTTACAACAGGTGGGAATCAGCCCCAGCATTTT
cdr3_aa: CSVTTGGNQPQHF

j_call: TRBJ2-5
v_call: TRBV12-3/TRBV12-4
d_call: -
clone_size: -
cdr3_nt: TGTGCCAGCAGTACAAACCCGGGACGCCGACCCGGGGAGACCCAGTACTTC
cdr3_aa: CASSTNPGRRPGETQYF

j_call: TRBJ2-1
v_call: TRBV5-6
d_call: -
clone_size: few
cdr3_nt: TGTGCCAGCAGCGCCGGGACATTTAATGAGCAGTTCTTC
cdr3_aa: CASSAGTFNEQFF

j_call: TRBJ2-7
v_call: TRBV10-1
d_call: TRBD2
clone_size: -
cdr3_nt: TGCGCCAGCAGTGAGTCCGTCCGGGGGGGCGACGAGCAGTACTTC
cdr3_aa: CASSESVRGGDEQYF

j_call: TRBJ2-3
v_call: TRBV12-3/TRBV12-4
d_call: TRBD2
clone_size: -
cdr3_nt: TGTGCCAGCAGTCTTAGCGGGGGGCTCACAGATACGCAGTATTTT
cdr3_aa: CASSLSGGLTDTQYF

j_call: TRBJ2-3
v_call: TRBV4-3
d_call: -
clone_size: few
cdr3_nt: TGCGCCAGCTCCGTTTTACTAGCAACAGATACGCAGTATTTT
cdr3_aa: CASSVLLATDTQYF

j_call: TRBJ2-7
v_call: TRBV7-2
d_call: TRBD1
clone_size: few
cdr3_nt: TGTGCCAGCAGCCCGGGACAGTCTCGCTACGAGCAGTACTTC
cdr3_aa: CASSPGQSRYEQYF